This T cell receptor beta chain was obtained from a study of cytomegalovirus exposure and HLA in healthy donors. Per the germline V gene, CDR1 is SGHAT and CDR2 is FQDESV (reference sequence). The V segment lost 4 bases and the J segment 0 bases; nucleotides outside the gene matches: 10. The CDR3 totals 17 residues. The PCR contained 60 Vbeta and 13 Jbeta primers. The assay was immunoSEQ multiplex PCR, and TCRdb's table has in-frame clones only and misses some. Of roughly 190,000 clones listed, around 84% were seen once; the top ten hold about 3.5%. Comment on this clone: Antigen specificity is unknown.

Study conclusions and caveats: Sequencing depth across donors, presence/absence analyses assumed, was roughly uniform.

The origin of this receptor is a man between 35 and 55 years old in good health and CMV-seropositive. Sequencing was done on a sample of PBMCs. The chain combines TRBV11-1 with TRBJ1-2; 8 bases match TRBD1. The CDR3 region is CASSSLAGQGSNYGYTF. The CDR3 DNA follows: TGTGCCAGCAGCTCGTTGGCCGGACAGGGATCTAACTATGGCTACACCTTC.